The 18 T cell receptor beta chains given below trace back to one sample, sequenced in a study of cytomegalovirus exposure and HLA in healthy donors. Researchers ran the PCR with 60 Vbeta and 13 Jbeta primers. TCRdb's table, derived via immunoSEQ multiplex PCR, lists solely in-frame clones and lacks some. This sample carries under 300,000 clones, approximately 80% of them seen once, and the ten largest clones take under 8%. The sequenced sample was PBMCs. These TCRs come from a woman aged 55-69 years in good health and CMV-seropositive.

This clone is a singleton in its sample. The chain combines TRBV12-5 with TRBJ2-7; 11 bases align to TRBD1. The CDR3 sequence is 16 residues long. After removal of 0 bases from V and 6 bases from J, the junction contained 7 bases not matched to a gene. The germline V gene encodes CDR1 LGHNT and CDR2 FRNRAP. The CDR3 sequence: CASGLVKDRGLREQYF. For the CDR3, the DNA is TGTGCTAGTGGTTTGGTAAAGGACAGGGGGCTTCGCGAGCAGTACTTC.

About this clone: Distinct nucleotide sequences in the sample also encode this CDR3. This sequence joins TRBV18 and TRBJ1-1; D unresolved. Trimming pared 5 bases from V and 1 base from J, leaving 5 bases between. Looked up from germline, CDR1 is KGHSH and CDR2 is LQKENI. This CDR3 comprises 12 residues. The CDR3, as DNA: TGTGCCAGCTCAACGGGGAACACTGAAGCTTTCTTT. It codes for CASSTGNTEAFF.

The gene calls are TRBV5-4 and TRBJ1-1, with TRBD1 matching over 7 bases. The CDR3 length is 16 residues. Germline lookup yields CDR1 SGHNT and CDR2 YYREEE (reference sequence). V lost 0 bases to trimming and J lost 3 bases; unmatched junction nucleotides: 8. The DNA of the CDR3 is TGTGCCAGCAGCTTGGCCCAGGGGGGCACGGACACTGAAGCTTTCTTT. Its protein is CASSLAQGGTDTEAFF.

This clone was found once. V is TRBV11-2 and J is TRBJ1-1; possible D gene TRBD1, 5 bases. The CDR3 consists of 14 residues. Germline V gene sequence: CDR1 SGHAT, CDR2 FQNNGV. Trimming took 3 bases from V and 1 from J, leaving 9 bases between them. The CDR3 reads CASSFGRANTEAFF. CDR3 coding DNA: TGTGCCAGCAGCTTTGGCAGGGCGAACACTGAAGCTTTCTTT.

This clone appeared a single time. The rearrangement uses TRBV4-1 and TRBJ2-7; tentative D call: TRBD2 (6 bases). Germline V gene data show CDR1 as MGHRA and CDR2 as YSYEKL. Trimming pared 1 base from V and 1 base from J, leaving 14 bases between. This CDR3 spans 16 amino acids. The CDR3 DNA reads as TGCGCCAGCAGCCAAGCCCGGGACTCCTTGTCCTACGAGCAGTACTTC. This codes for CASSQARDSLSYEQYF.

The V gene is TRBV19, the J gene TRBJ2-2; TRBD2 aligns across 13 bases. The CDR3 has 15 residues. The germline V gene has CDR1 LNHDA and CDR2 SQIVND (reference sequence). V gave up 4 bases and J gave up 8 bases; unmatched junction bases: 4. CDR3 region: CASSKTSGRTGELFF. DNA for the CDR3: TGTGCCAGTAGTAAGACTAGCGGGAGGACGGGGGAGCTGTTTTTT.

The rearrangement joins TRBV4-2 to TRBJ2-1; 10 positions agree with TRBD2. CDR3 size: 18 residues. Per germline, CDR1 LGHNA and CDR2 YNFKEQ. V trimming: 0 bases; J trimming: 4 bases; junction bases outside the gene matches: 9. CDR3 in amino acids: CASSQDELAGLVYNEQFF. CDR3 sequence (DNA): TGTGCCAGCAGCCAAGATGAACTAGCGGGATTGGTGTACAATGAGCAGTTCTTC.

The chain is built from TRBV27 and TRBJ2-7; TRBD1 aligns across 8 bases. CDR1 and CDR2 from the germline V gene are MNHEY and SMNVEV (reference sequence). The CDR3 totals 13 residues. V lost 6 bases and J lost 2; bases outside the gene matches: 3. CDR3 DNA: TGTGCCAGCAGCCGGACAGGGCCCTACGAGCAGTACTTC. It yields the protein CASSRTGPYEQYF.

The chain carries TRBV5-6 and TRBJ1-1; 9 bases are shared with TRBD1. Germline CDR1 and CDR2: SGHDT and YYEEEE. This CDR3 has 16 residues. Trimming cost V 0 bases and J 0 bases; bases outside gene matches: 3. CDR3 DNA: TGTGCCAGCAGCTTGGGAGGGACAGGGCTGAACACTGAAGCTTTCTTT. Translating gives CASSLGGTGLNTEAFF.

The CDR3 sequence: CSGQRTGGMNTEAFF. The CDR3 nucleotides are TGCAGCGGGCAACGGACAGGGGGTATGAACACTGAAGCTTTCTTT. The J gene is TRBJ1-1, the V gene TRBV29-1, with 10 bases lining up with TRBD1. CDR3 length equals 15 residues. V was pared by 7 bases and J by 0 bases, with 8 bases of the junction left unmatched. Germline V CDR1 and CDR2: SQVTM, ANQGSEA.

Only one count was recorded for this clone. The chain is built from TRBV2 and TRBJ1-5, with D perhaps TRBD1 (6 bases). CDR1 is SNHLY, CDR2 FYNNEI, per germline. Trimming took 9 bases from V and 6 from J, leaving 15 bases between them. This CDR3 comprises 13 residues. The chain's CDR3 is CASDQTGTQPQHF. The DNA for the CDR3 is TGTGCCAGTGATCAGACAGGAACTCAGCCCCAGCATTTT.

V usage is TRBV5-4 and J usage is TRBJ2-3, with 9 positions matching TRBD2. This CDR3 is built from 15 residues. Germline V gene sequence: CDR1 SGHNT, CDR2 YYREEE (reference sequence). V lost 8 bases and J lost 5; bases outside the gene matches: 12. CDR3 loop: CASSRGAGGRDTQYF. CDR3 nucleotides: TGTGCCAGTTCCAGGGGGGCGGGAGGGAGAGATACGCAGTATTTT.

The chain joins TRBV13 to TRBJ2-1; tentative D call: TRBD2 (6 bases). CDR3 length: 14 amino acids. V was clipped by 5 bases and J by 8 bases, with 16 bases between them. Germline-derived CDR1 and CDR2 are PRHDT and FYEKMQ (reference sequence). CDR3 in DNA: TGTGCCAGCAGCCTCCTTTCGGGAGAGGATGAGCAGTTCTTC. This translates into CASSLLSGEDEQFF.

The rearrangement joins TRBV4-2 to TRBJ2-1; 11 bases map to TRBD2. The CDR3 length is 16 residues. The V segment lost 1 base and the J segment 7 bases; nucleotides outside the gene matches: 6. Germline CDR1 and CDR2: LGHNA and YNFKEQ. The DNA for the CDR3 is TGTGCCAGCAGCCAAGTAGTTAGCGGGGGGGGGAATGAGCAGTTCTTC. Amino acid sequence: CASSQVVSGGGNEQFF.

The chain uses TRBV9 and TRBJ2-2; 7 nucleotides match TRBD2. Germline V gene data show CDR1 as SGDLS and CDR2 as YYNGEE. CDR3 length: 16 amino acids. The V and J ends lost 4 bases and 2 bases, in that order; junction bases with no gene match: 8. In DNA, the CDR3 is TGTGCCAGCAGCCACACCCCGGGACTAAACACCGGGGAGCTGTTTTTT. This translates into CASSHTPGLNTGELFF.

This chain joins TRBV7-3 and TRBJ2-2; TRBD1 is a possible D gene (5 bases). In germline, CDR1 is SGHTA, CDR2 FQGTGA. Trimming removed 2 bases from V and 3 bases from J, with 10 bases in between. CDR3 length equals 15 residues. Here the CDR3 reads CASSLGAPYTGELFF. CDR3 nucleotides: TGTGCCAGCAGCTTAGGGGCTCCCTACACCGGGGAGCTGTTTTTT.

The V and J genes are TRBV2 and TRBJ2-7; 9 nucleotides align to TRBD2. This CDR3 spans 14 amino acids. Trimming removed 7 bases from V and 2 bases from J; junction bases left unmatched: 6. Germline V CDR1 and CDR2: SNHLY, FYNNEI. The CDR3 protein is CASTNSGGTYEQYF. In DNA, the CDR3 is TGTGCCAGCACCAATAGCGGGGGAACCTACGAGCAGTACTTC.

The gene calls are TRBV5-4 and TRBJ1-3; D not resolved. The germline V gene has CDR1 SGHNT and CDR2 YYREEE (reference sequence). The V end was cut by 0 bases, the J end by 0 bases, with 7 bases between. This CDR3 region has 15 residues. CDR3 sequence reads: CASSLDLSSGNTIYF. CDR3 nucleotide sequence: TGTGCCAGCAGCTTGGACCTGAGCTCTGGAAACACCATATATTTT. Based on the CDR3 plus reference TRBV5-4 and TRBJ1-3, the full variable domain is ETGVTQSPTHLIKTRGQQVTLRCSSQSGHNTVSWYQQALGQGPQFIFQYYREEENGRGNFPPRFSGLQFPNYSSELNVNALELDDSALYLCASSLDLSSGNTIYFGEGSWLTVV.